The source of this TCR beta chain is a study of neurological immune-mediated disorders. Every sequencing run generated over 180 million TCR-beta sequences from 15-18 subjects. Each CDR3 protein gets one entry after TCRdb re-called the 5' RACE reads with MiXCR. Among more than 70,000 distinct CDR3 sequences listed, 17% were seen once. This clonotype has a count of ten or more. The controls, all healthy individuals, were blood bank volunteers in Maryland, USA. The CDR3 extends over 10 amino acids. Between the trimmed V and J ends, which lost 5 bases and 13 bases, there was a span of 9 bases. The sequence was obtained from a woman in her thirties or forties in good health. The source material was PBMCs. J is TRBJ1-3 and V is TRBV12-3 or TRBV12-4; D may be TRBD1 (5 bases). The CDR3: CASSLDRIYF. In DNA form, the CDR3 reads TGTGCCAGCAGTCTTGACAGAATATATTTT.